The 21 T cell receptor beta chains below all came from one sample that was sequenced in a study of blood T cell repertoires in COVID-19. Sequencing was performed with immunoSEQ multiplex PCR; in TCRdb, only in-frame clones are kept and a portion is missing. The table includes about 320,000 clones, 65% to 90% detected once. Sample: peripheral blood. The receptor source for this set is a human donor in a cohort sampled during active COVID-19.

The rearrangement links TRBV14 to TRBJ1-1; D is possibly TRBD1 (5 bases). CDR1 is SGHDN and CDR2 is FVKESK in the germline V gene. Between the trimmed V and J ends, which lost 4 bases and 6 bases, there was a span of 18 bases. CDR3 length: 15 amino acids. CDR3 amino acids: CASSPSQGLGSEAFF. The CDR3 DNA reads as TGTGCCAGCAGCCCCAGCCAGGGCCTGGGGTCTGAAGCTTTCTTT.

The V call is TRBV6-5, the J call TRBJ2-5, with 8 bases matching TRBD1. CDR3 length: 14 residues. J gave up 1 base and V 5 bases, and 3 bases lay outside the gene matches. CDR1 MNHEY and CDR2 SVGAGI come from the germline V gene. The CDR3 spells CASSRQGLQETQYF. CDR3 in DNA: TGTGCCAGCAGTAGACAGGGGCTCCAAGAGACCCAGTACTTC.

The chain joins TRBV5-1 to TRBJ2-7; 8 nucleotides align to TRBD1. Germline loops: CDR1 SGHRS, CDR2 YFSETQ. V trimming: 0 bases; J trimming: 5 bases; junction bases outside the gene matches: 10. This CDR3 comprises 16 residues. CDR3 DNA: TGCGCCAGCAGCTTGGTTTCGGACAGGGTTGGACACGAGCAGTACTTC. Translating it yields CASSLVSDRVGHEQYF.

V and J are TRBV5-1 and TRBJ1-2; D might be TRBD1 (5 bases). This CDR3 contains 15 residues. V lost 2 bases to trimming and J lost 3 bases, with 14 bases between them. Germline-derived CDR1 and CDR2 are SGHRS and YFSETQ. The CDR3 loop reads CASSFGGESDYGYTF. DNA of the CDR3: TGCGCCAGCAGCTTTGGAGGGGAGTCAGACTATGGCTACACCTTC.

On this clone itself: At the DNA level, this CDR3 is encoded by other sequences in the same sample as well. In DNA form, the CDR3 reads TGCGCCAGCAGCTTGGTCACGGGGGACTATGGCTACACCTTC. Residues: CASSLVTGDYGYTF. This chain connects TRBV5-1 to TRBJ1-2, with D perhaps TRBD1 (5 bases). The ends were cut back, 0 bases at V and 3 bases at J, with 9 bases in the middle. Germline-derived CDR1 and CDR2 are SGHRS and YFSETQ. The CDR3 extends over 14 amino acids. Using reference TRBV5-1 and TRBJ1-2 for the parts outside the CDR3, the full variable domain is KAGVTQTPRYLIKTRGQQVTLSCSPISGHRSVSWYQQTPGQGLQFLFEYFSETQRNKGNFPGRFSGRQFSNSRSEMNVSTLELGDSALYLCASSLVTGDYGYTFGSGTRLTVV.

Only a few counts were recorded for this clone. The chain has TRBV6-2 or TRBV6-3 and TRBJ1-1; maybe TRBD1 (5 bases). The germline V gene encodes CDR1 MNHEY and CDR2 SVGEGT. V lost 4 bases, J lost 11 bases, and 14 bases lay in between. This CDR3 contains 12 residues. The DNA for the CDR3 is TGTGCCAGCAGTTTAGGGGCCCGGACGGCTTTCTTT. Protein sequence: CASSLGARTAFF.

The chain recombines TRBV7-7 with TRBJ2-6; a possible D gene is TRBD2 (6 bases). Trimming removed 4 bases from V and 4 bases from J, with 14 bases in between. The CDR3 is 16 residues long. CDR1 and CDR2 from the germline V gene are SSHAT and FNYEAQ (reference sequence). CDR3 in amino acids: CASSSSTGVGANVLTF. CDR3 nucleotide sequence: TGTGCCAGCAGCTCCAGCACGGGGGTGGGGGCCAACGTCCTGACTTTC.

This chain links TRBV5-1 with TRBJ2-7, with D unclear. Trimming took 0 bases from V and 7 from J, leaving 11 bases between them. The germline gives CDR1 SGHRS, CDR2 YFSETQ. This CDR3 spans 13 amino acids. CDR3 region: CASSLDYSTEQYF. The CDR3 coding sequence is TGCGCCAGCAGCTTGGACTACTCCACGGAGCAGTACTTC.

The chain links TRBV29-1 to TRBJ1-1, with TRBD1 as a possible D gene (5 bases). Per the germline V gene, CDR1 is SQVTM and CDR2 is ANQGSEA. The CDR3 totals 14 residues. V gave up 3 bases and J gave up 4 bases, with 15 bases separating them. CDR3 sequence: CSVEDMGQGTEAFF. The CDR3 DNA sequence: TGCAGCGTTGAGGATATGGGGCAGGGCACTGAAGCTTTCTTT. The full variable domain, completed using reference TRBV29-1 and TRBJ1-1, is SAVISQKPSRDICQRGTSLTIQCQVDSQVTMMFWYRQQPGQSLTLIATANQGSEATYESGFVIDKFPISRPNLTFSTLTVSNMSPEDSSIYLCSVEDMGQGTEAFFGQGTRLTVV.

This sequence joins TRBV19 and TRBJ2-2; D might be TRBD1 (6 bases). The CDR3 is made up of 16 amino acids. V lost 4 bases, J lost 7 bases, and 19 bases lay in between. Germline CDR1 reads LNHDA; CDR2 reads SQIVND (reference sequence). CDR3 residues: CASSSRDTLRDGELFF. The CDR3 DNA sequence: TGTGCCAGTAGTAGTCGGGACACTTTACGAGACGGGGAGCTGTTTTTT.

J is TRBJ1-6 and V is TRBV20-1, with D possibly matching TRBD1 (6 bases). The CDR3 consists of 13 residues. Trimming took 3 bases from V and 9 from J, leaving 12 bases between them. Per the germline V gene, CDR1 is DFQATT and CDR2 is SNEGSKA (reference sequence). CDR3 protein: CSASPQGISPLHF. The DNA of the CDR3 is TGCAGTGCTAGTCCACAGGGTATTTCACCCCTCCACTTT.

The V and J genes are TRBV7-2 and TRBJ2-1; TRBD1 aligns across 8 bases. The CDR3 consists of 16 residues. Trimming took 5 bases from V and 6 from J; bases not matched to a gene: 12. CDR1 is SGHTA, CDR2 FQGNSA, per germline. CDR3 sequence: CASSPASGGRFNEQFF. Written as DNA, the CDR3 is TGTGCCAGCAGCCCCGCGTCAGGGGGCCGATTCAATGAGCAGTTCTTC.

V is TRBV30 and J is TRBJ1-1; D might be TRBD1 (6 bases). With 1 base removed from V and 7 bases from J, the gap between germline ends came to 13 bases. This CDR3 has 13 amino acids. Germline lookup yields CDR1 GTSNPN and CDR2 SVGIG (reference sequence). The DNA of the CDR3 is TGTGCCTGGAGTGGGTCTGGGGGCCTTGAAGCTTTCTTT. Translating it yields CAWSGSGGLEAFF.

The rearrangement joins TRBV5-4 to TRBJ2-1; 7 bases fit TRBD1. Unmatched junction bases numbered 2, after V lost 3 bases and J lost 5 bases. The CDR3 sequence is 13 residues long. Per germline, CDR1 SGHNT and CDR2 YYREEE (reference sequence). The CDR3 spells CASSSGQHNEQFF. CDR3 DNA sequence: TGTGCCAGCAGCTCGGGACAGCACAATGAGCAGTTCTTC.

This CDR3 reads CASGYRGRTEAFF. CDR3 bases: TGTGCCAGCGGGTACAGGGGGCGTACTGAAGCTTTCTTT. The gene calls are TRBV27 and TRBJ1-1, with 9 bases matching TRBD1. This CDR3 contains 13 residues. V lost 8 bases and J lost 5; bases outside the gene matches: 6. CDR1 is MNHEY and CDR2 is SMNVEV in the germline V gene (reference sequence).

This clone appeared once. This rearrangement joins TRBV21-1 to TRBJ1-6; the table's D call TRBD1 went unverified against the DNA. TRBV21-1 is classified as a pseudogene. The CDR3 length is 17 residues. CDR3 in DNA: TGTGCCAGCAGCAACGGACAGCCCACTCTTTATAATTCACCCCTCCACTTT. This codes for CASSNGQPTLYNSPLHF.

The rearrangement links TRBV7-3 to TRBJ1-1, with TRBD1 as a possible D gene (5 bases). The germline V and J ends were trimmed by 5 bases and 4 bases, with 17 bases remaining between them. Germline V gene sequence: CDR1 SGHTA, CDR2 FQGTGA. This CDR3 region has 15 residues. CDR3 protein: CASSPNGGGSTEAFF. The CDR3 DNA is TGTGCCAGCAGCCCCAACGGGGGGGGAAGCACTGAAGCTTTCTTT.

The V gene is TRBV9, the J gene TRBJ2-2, with TRBD2 identical over 10 bases. The CDR3 is made up of 17 amino acids. Germline loops: CDR1 SGDLS, CDR2 YYNGEE. The ends lost 0 bases at V and 2 bases at J; junction bases unmatched: 4. The CDR3 DNA reads TGTGCCAGCAGCGTAGGGGCTAGCGGGGGAAACACCGGGGAGCTGTTTTTT. Translating it yields CASSVGASGGNTGELFF.

This clone was recorded a few times. This chain connects TRBV24-1 to TRBJ1-2, with TRBD1 matching over 8 bases. CDR3 length: 15 residues. With V trimmed by 5 bases and J by 4 bases, 8 bases remained unmatched. Looked up from germline, CDR1 is KGHDR and CDR2 is SFDVKD. CDR3 sequence (DNA): TGTGCCACCAGTGCGTCCAGGGGGCTGGGCTATGGCTACACCTTC. Translation gives CATSASRGLGYGYTF.

The chain combines TRBV15 with TRBJ2-1; 12 bases agree with TRBD2. CDR3 length equals 15 residues. Germline lookup yields CDR1 LNHNV and CDR2 YYDKDF (reference sequence). V shed 2 bases, J shed 9 bases, and the junction held 5 bases outside the gene matches. This CDR3 reads CATSRLAGGHGEQFF. For the CDR3, the DNA is TGTGCCACCAGCAGACTAGCGGGGGGGCATGGTGAGCAGTTCTTC.

This sequence joins TRBV7-9 and TRBJ2-2, with D perhaps TRBD1 (6 bases). The V gene lost 3 bases and the J gene lost 4 bases, with 12 bases spanning the gap. Germline CDR1 and CDR2: SEHNR and FQNEAQ (reference sequence). The CDR3 covers 15 residues. CDR3 sequence reads: CASSFAGASTGELFF. The CDR3 region has the DNA TGTGCCAGCAGCTTTGCAGGGGCTAGCACCGGGGAGCTGTTTTTT.